Described below is a single T cell receptor beta chain sequence and its context. This sample was taken from a study of control samples from healthy donors and cancer patients. Germline trimming cut 6 bases from V and 3 bases from J; bases unmatched to any gene: 9. The CDR3 spans 15 residues. Germline V gene data show CDR1 as MNHEY and CDR2 as SVGEGT. Assay used: immunoSEQ multiplex PCR; TCRdb lists only in-frame clones, some missing. The sample has about 89,000 clones; 70% to 90% are singletons. The J gene is TRBJ2-7, the V gene TRBV6-2 or TRBV6-3; 9 bases align to TRBD1. The TCR sequence derives from a woman aged 40-49 years in good health. Specimen: blood. As DNA, the CDR3 is TGTGCCAGCAGCCAACAGGGGGCGCGTAGCTACGAGCAGTACTTC. Its protein is CASSQQGARSYEQYF.